Listed here are 3 T cell receptor beta chains from one sample, sequenced in a study of blood T cell repertoires in COVID-19. Produced via immunoSEQ multiplex PCR; TCRdb's table is partial and in-frame only. Among around 220,000 clones, 70% to 90% were seen once, and the ten largest hold 1.5%. The material sequenced was peripheral blood. These TCRs come from a man in his late teens or twenties with active or convalescent COVID-19.

The chain joins TRBV5-6 to TRBJ1-2; D gene ambiguous. The CDR3 sequence is 15 residues long. V was cut by 1 base and J by 7 bases, with 17 bases left in between. Germline V CDR1 and CDR2: SGHDT, YYEEEE. The CDR3 coding sequence is TGTGCCAGCAGCTTGATGGTGCTGCGGGAAGGTGGCTACACCTTC. Its protein product is CASSLMVLREGGYTF.

The DNA for the CDR3 is TGTGCCAGCAGTTCCTTAGCGGGAGGGGGTACGCAGTATTTT. Translation gives CASSSLAGGGTQYF. This chain connects TRBV6-5 to TRBJ2-3, with 11 bases fitting TRBD2. The CDR3 length is 14 residues. Germline trimming cut 4 bases from V and 8 bases from J; bases unmatched to any gene: 5. CDR1 MNHEY and CDR2 SVGAGI come from the germline V gene.

The rearrangement joins TRBV5-1 to TRBJ2-3, with TRBD2 matching over 8 bases. The CDR3 consists of 14 residues. The ends lost 4 bases at V and 4 bases at J; junction bases unmatched: 5. Germline-derived CDR1 and CDR2 are SGHRS and YFSETQ. As DNA, the CDR3 is TGCGCCAGCAGCCAGAGCGGGAGTTCAGATACGCAGTATTTT. Residues: CASSQSGSSDTQYF. The variable domain in full, with the rest retrieved from reference TRBV5-1 and TRBJ2-3, is KAGVTQTPRYLIKTRGQQVTLSCSPISGHRSVSWYQQTPGQGLQFLFEYFSETQRNKGNFPGRFSGRQFSNSRSEMNVSTLELGDSALYLCASSQSGSSDTQYFGPGTRLTVL.